Sequencing of this TCR beta chain was carried out in a study of blood T cell repertoires in COVID-19. Study details: Spain, Italy and the United States supplied samples that represented acute and convalescent COVID-19. PBMCs, B-cell-depleted T cells, or T cells provided the cDNA or gDNA that made up the material.

The CDR3 runs 15 residues. Trimming shortened V by 2 bases and J by 3 bases, and 11 bases separated the two germline ends. Per germline, CDR1 SGHRS and CDR2 YFSETQ. How the authors handled the data: Reference gene primer amplification in the assay estimated nucleated cell counts. TCRdb's table, derived via immunoSEQ multiplex PCR, lists solely in-frame clones and lacks some. Clone size and the V and J calls come from that table; the DNA yielded D and trimming. The sample records approximately 71,000 clones, 86% being singletons. The receptor was derived from a man aged 45 to 65 with acute or convalescent COVID-19. The source material was peripheral blood. This rearrangement joins TRBV5-1 to TRBJ2-2; TRBD1 is a possible D gene (5 bases). Here the CDR3 DNA reads TGCGCCAGCAGCTTCTTTGGCAGGGACACCGGGGAGCTGTTTTTT. Translated: CASSFFGRDTGELFF.